These 8 T cell receptor beta chains were all obtained from the same sample, sequenced in a study of CD8 T cells in Susac syndrome. About 0.45 to 1 ug RNA was reverse transcribed with random hexamers. TCRdb re-called the immunoSEQ multiplex PCR reads through MiXCR, storing one row per CDR3 protein. Of about 200,000 distinct CDR3 sequences listed, 75% to 95% are singletons. The sequenced sample was CD4+ T cells from PBMCs. These receptors were obtained from a human donor with Susac syndrome.

Concerning this clonotype: A read error may account for a junction end that differs from germline. The chain links TRBV19 to TRBJ2-1; weak D call: TRBD1 (6 bases). The CDR3 loop spans 13 amino acids. Germline CDR1 reads LNHDA; CDR2 reads SQIVND (reference sequence). The CDR3 DNA is TGTGCCAATAGTATAGAAGGGGGCAATGAGCAGTTCTTC. Amino acids: CANSIEGGNEQFF.

The V call is TRBV4-1, the J call TRBJ2-2; 8 bases agree with TRBD1. V lost 0 bases, J lost 6 bases, and 3 bases stayed unmatched. Germline V gives CDR1 MGHRA, CDR2 YSYEKL. The CDR3 covers 15 residues. The CDR3 loop is CASSQEAQGAGELFF. CDR3 bases: TGCGCCAGCAGCCAAGAGGCACAGGGGGCCGGGGAGCTGTTTTTT.

This clonotype has just one count. The rearrangement uses TRBV20-1 and TRBJ1-2; weak D call: TRBD1 (5 bases). The germline gives CDR1 DFQATT, CDR2 SNEGSKA (reference sequence). CDR3 size: 13 residues. V gave up 6 bases and J gave up 6 bases, with 17 bases separating them. The CDR3 sequence: CSAPWGSGDGYTF. CDR3 sequence (DNA): TGCAGTGCCCCCTGGGGCTCGGGAGATGGCTACACCTTC.

The chain combines TRBV20-1 with TRBJ1-4; 7 nucleotides line up with TRBD1. Germline V gene sequence: CDR1 DFQATT, CDR2 SNEGSKA (reference sequence). The V and J ends lost 5 bases and 10 bases, in that order; junction bases with no gene match: 10. The CDR3 is 13 residues long. CDR3 loop: CSASRTGGGKLFF. Written as DNA, the CDR3 is TGCAGTGCTTCTAGGACAGGAGGCGGAAAACTGTTTTTT.

The genes are TRBV24-1 and TRBJ2-1; D ambiguous. V gave up 3 bases and J gave up 7 bases, with 12 bases separating them. Germline V lookup: CDR1 KGHDR, CDR2 SFDVKD. There are 14 residues in the CDR3. The DNA for the CDR3 is TGTGCCACCAGTGATATGAGTAAACCGAATGAGCAGTTCTTC. Translated: CATSDMSKPNEQFF.

The gene calls are TRBV2 and TRBJ2-7; possible D gene TRBD2, 5 bases. The germline CDR1 and CDR2 sequences are SNHLY and FYNNEI. This CDR3 is 12 amino acids long. With 4 bases removed from V and 4 bases from J, the gap between germline ends came to 8 bases. The CDR3 region has the DNA TGTGCCAGCAGTGGTCGAGGGTACGAGCAGTACTTC. This sequence encodes CASSGRGYEQYF.

The V call is TRBV29-1, the J call TRBJ1-1; D call uncertain. The CDR3 totals 12 residues. Germline V gives CDR1 SQVTM, CDR2 ANQGSEA. Trimming shortened V by 4 bases and J by 1 base, and 7 bases separated the two germline ends. Here the CDR3 DNA reads TGCAGCGTTGCGCCGGAGAACACTGAAGCTTTCTTT. Residues: CSVAPENTEAFF.

The chain combines TRBV9 with TRBJ2-7; D ambiguous. CDR1 and CDR2 (germline): SGDLS, YYNGEE. The V and J ends lost 4 bases and 3 bases respectively, with 11 bases between them. The CDR3 runs to 13 residues. CDR3 sequence: CASSPSNFYEQYF. CDR3 nucleotide sequence: TGTGCCAGCAGCCCCTCCAACTTCTACGAGCAGTACTTC.